This TCR beta chain came from a study of Graves' ophthalmopathy and Graves' hyperthyroidism. The CDR3 contains 14 residues. Trimming took off 6 bases at V and 5 bases at J, with 17 bases between the two ends. Germline V gene lookup returns CDR1 SGHTA and CDR2 FQGNSA. Amplification targeted the TCR beta CDR3 regions, with RNA transcripts as the source material. RT-PCR was first run with HTBI primers, then multiplex PCR in a second round. One entry per CDR3 protein results from TCRdb running MiXCR on the multiplex PCR reads. The sample has some 1.1 million distinct CDR3 sequences; 35% to 40% are singletons.

V and J are TRBV7-2 and TRBJ2-7; the D gene is possibly TRBD2 (6 bases). The TCR originated in an adult man with Graves' hyperthyroidism. Sequencing was carried out using peripheral blood or thyroid tissue (not recorded which). CDR3 protein: CASREAGSRDEQYF. The CDR3, as DNA: TGTGCCAGCAGGGAGGCGGGGTCTCGAGACGAGCAGTACTTC.